The 18 T cell receptor beta chains listed next were all sequenced from one sample in a study of identical twins. TCRdb recomputed calls from the 5' RACE reads with MiXCR, one row per CDR3 protein. Altogether under 350,000 distinct CDR3 sequences are present, nearly 9.5% being singletons, with the ten largest covering about 7.1%. These data were likewise used in another study, on yellow fever vaccine responses in identical twins.

Sequenced: CD8+ T cells sorted from blood. These receptors were taken from a young woman in good health.

The CDR3 spells CSVEDGANNEQFF. The DNA for the CDR3 is TGCAGCGTTGAAGATGGCGCGAACAATGAGCAGTTCTTC. V is TRBV29-1 and J is TRBJ2-1, with unresolved D. V gave up 0 bases and J gave up 5 bases, with 8 bases separating them. The CDR3 spans 13 residues. CDR1 is SQVTM and CDR2 is ANQGSEA in the germline V gene.

CDR3 region: CASSQGRFPYNEQFF. The DNA of the CDR3 is TGCGCCAGCAGCCAGGGCAGGTTCCCCTACAATGAGCAGTTCTTC. The chain combines TRBV4-3 with TRBJ2-1; D unclear. The V end was cut by 3 bases, the J end by 2 bases, with 11 bases between. This CDR3 is 15 amino acids long. From germline, CDR1 is LGHNA and CDR2 YSLEER.

This clonotype was observed many times. V usage is TRBV6-1 and J usage is TRBJ2-7; TRBD2 might be the D (5 bases). This CDR3 is built from 14 residues. The V and J ends lost 5 bases and 3 bases respectively, with 14 bases between them. Germline lookup yields CDR1 MNHNS and CDR2 SASEGT. CDR3 DNA: TGTGCCAGCAGTATGGCGGGTCTGGGCTACGAGCAGTACTTC. Protein: CASSMAGLGYEQYF.

This clonotype was found many times. The J gene is TRBJ1-1, the V gene TRBV4-1; D is unresolved. Germline V gene lookup returns CDR1 MGHRA and CDR2 YSYEKL. The CDR3 consists of 15 residues. V gave up 2 bases and J gave up 3 bases, with 13 bases separating them. The CDR3 loop is CASSQSGDWDTEAFF. In DNA, the CDR3 is TGCGCCAGCAGCCAATCTGGGGATTGGGACACTGAAGCTTTCTTT.

This clonotype turned up a few times. J is TRBJ2-1 and V is TRBV3-1, with TRBD2 identical over 12 bases. CDR1 is LGHDT, CDR2 YNNKEL, per germline (reference sequence). This CDR3 has 15 residues. V gave up 6 bases and J gave up 6 bases; unmatched junction bases: 6. The CDR3 here is CASRELAGGLNEQFF. The CDR3 DNA reads TGTGCCAGCAGGGAGCTAGCGGGGGGGCTCAATGAGCAGTTCTTC.

The genes are TRBV27 and TRBJ2-7; D may be TRBD2 (6 bases). Germline assignment: CDR1 MNHEY and CDR2 SMNVEV (reference sequence). V was trimmed by 3 bases and J by 2 bases, leaving 11 bases between them. CDR3 size: 14 residues. CDR3 amino acids: CASSFGDLAYEQYF. For the CDR3, the DNA is TGTGCCAGCAGTTTTGGGGACTTGGCCTACGAGCAGTACTTC.

Ten or more counts support this clonotype. V is TRBV9 and J is TRBJ2-3; no clear D. Germline V gives CDR1 SGDLS, CDR2 YYNGEE. V was shortened by 0 bases and J by 9 bases, with 14 bases between the two germline ends. There are 14 residues in the CDR3. CDR3 nucleotide sequence: TGTGCCAGCAGCGTAGGTCGGTCAAGCGAAACGCAGTATTTT. This sequence encodes CASSVGRSSETQYF.

The rearrangement joins TRBV28 to TRBJ2-1; 8 nucleotides line up with TRBD2. Per germline, CDR1 MDHEN and CDR2 SYDVKM. The CDR3 totals 15 residues. V was clipped by 1 base and J by 11 bases; unmatched bases: 10. This chain's CDR3 is CASSLLTGGVVKQFF. As DNA, the CDR3 is TGTGCCAGCAGTTTATTAACGGGAGGGGTTGTTAAGCAGTTCTTC. Using reference TRBV28 and TRBJ2-1 for the parts outside the CDR3, the full variable domain is DVKVTQSSRYLVKRTGEKVFLECVQDMDHENMFWYRQDPGLGLRLIYFSYDVKMKEKGDIPEGYSVSREKKERFSLILESASTNQTSMYLCASSLLTGGVVKQFFGPGTRLTVL.

This clonotype was seen a few times. V and J are TRBV20-1 and TRBJ2-7; tentative D call: TRBD2 (5 bases). The CDR3 is 13 amino acids. V was trimmed by 1 base and J by 2 bases, leaving 9 bases between them. Germline CDR1 and CDR2: DFQATT and SNEGSKA (reference sequence). The CDR3 DNA reads as TGCAGTGCTAGAGCGCGGGCAGCCTACGAGCAGTACTTC. This sequence encodes CSARARAAYEQYF.

The chain couples TRBV27 to TRBJ2-1; D is unclear. Germline CDR1 is MNHEY and CDR2 is SMNVEV (reference sequence). The CDR3 covers 13 residues. Trimming cost V 5 bases and J 9 bases, with 14 bases left between them. This chain's CDR3 is CASSPLTMTEQFF. Written as DNA, the CDR3 is TGTGCCAGCAGTCCTCTTACAATGACTGAGCAGTTCTTC.

This clonotype was seen a few times. The J gene is TRBJ2-1, the V gene TRBV24-1; D not certain. CDR1 is KGHDR and CDR2 is SFDVKD in the germline V gene. This CDR3 has 13 residues. V was pared by 5 bases and J by 7 bases, with 11 bases between. The CDR3 nucleotides read TGTGCCACCAGTGCGCAGGTAGGGAATGAGCAGTTCTTC. It yields the protein CATSAQVGNEQFF.

This clonotype was counted a few times. The chain links TRBV20-1 to TRBJ1-2; tentative D call: TRBD1 (5 bases). CDR3 length: 13 amino acids. The germline V gene has CDR1 DFQATT and CDR2 SNEGSKA (reference sequence). V was trimmed by 4 bases and J by 8 bases, leaving 17 bases between them. The CDR3 loop reads CSANRSPLSGYTF. DNA of the CDR3: TGCAGTGCTAACAGGTCCCCTCTATCGGGCTACACCTTC.

This sequence joins TRBV27 and TRBJ2-7, with D hard to call. CDR3 length equals 13 residues. Germline V gene data show CDR1 as MNHEY and CDR2 as SMNVEV (reference sequence). V lost 5 bases to trimming and J lost 2 bases, with 10 bases between them. The CDR3 nucleotides are TGTGCCAGCAGTCAAACTACCGCCTACGAGCAGTACTTC. Its protein is CASSQTTAYEQYF.

This chain uses TRBV14 with TRBJ2-3; the D is unclear. Germline V gene lookup returns CDR1 SGHDN and CDR2 FVKESK. V dropped 1 base and J dropped 2 bases, with 10 bases sitting between them. The length of the CDR3 is 15 residues. The CDR3: CASSQGPIYTDTQYF. CDR3 coding DNA: TGTGCCAGCAGCCAAGGGCCGATCTACACAGATACGCAGTATTTT.

The chain uses TRBV4-1 and TRBJ2-3, with D unresolved. CDR1 MGHRA and CDR2 YSYEKL come from the germline V gene. Trimming cost V 1 base and J 5 bases, with 10 bases left between them. The CDR3 consists of 14 residues. The CDR3 here is CASSQATREDTQYF. The CDR3 DNA is TGCGCCAGCAGCCAAGCAACAAGGGAAGATACGCAGTATTTT.

The rearrangement uses TRBV2 and TRBJ2-5; TRBD2 matches at 9 bases. V lost 8 bases and J lost 5; bases outside the gene matches: 18. Germline CDR1 reads SNHLY; CDR2 reads FYNNEI. The CDR3 is 17 amino acids. CDR3 sequence reads: CASEVSWSGGFGETQYF. The CDR3 region has the DNA TGTGCCAGCGAGGTTTCATGGAGCGGGGGGTTTGGGGAGACCCAGTACTTC.

V usage is TRBV6-5 and J usage is TRBJ2-3, with D tentatively TRBD1 (5 bases). The CDR3 covers 14 residues. Per germline, CDR1 MNHEY and CDR2 SVGAGI. Between the trimmed V and J ends, which lost 6 bases and 0 bases, there was a span of 10 bases. DNA for the CDR3: TGTGCCAGCAGCTCTCGGACAAGCACAGATACGCAGTATTTT. Its translation: CASSSRTSTDTQYF.

There are many counts of this clonotype. V and J are TRBV7-8 and TRBJ2-5; no clear D. CDR1 is SGHVS, CDR2 FQNEAQ, per germline. V lost 3 bases and J lost 4, with 3 bases in between. The CDR3 contains 11 residues. CDR3 region: CASSFAETQYF. The CDR3 nucleotides are TGTGCCAGCAGCTTCGCAGAGACCCAGTACTTC.